The 20 T cell receptor beta chains below come from one sample, sequenced in a study of T cells in Graves' hyperthyroidism and ophthalmopathy. RNA transcripts were the template for amplifying TCR beta CDR3 regions. The HTBI set primed first-round TCR CDR3 RT-PCR. TCRdb passed the multiplex PCR reads through MiXCR, listing each CDR3 protein once. The sample consists of about 400,000 distinct CDR3 sequences, 12% to 15% of them appearing once. The material sequenced was blood. The receptors were sampled from a woman in her late teens or twenties with Graves' hyperthyroidism.

At least ten counts were recorded for this clonotype. V gene TRBV7-2 combines with J gene TRBJ1-2; D remains ambiguous. V was shortened by 0 bases and J by 8 bases, with 16 bases between the two germline ends. CDR3 length equals 15 residues. Germline V lookup: CDR1 SGHTA, CDR2 FQGNSA. The CDR3 sequence is CASSLAFGRQGGYTF. CDR3 DNA: TGTGCCAGCAGCTTAGCCTTCGGCAGGCAAGGAGGCTACACCTTC.

In its sample, this clonotype was seen many times. The chain employs TRBV2 and TRBJ2-5; D gene unclear. V was shortened by 8 bases and J by 2 bases, with 18 bases between the two germline ends. The CDR3 is made up of 15 amino acids. Germline V lookup: CDR1 SNHLY, CDR2 FYNNEI. CDR3 DNA sequence: TGTGCCAGCCAGCGTATGGAGTCGCTTCAAGAGACCCAGTACTTC. Translating it yields CASQRMESLQETQYF.

This clonotype was found once. The junction departs from germline at one end; a sequencing error may be responsible. The V gene is TRBV7-9, the J gene TRBJ2-1; D gene ambiguous. This CDR3 spans 16 amino acids. Germline values: CDR1 SEHNR, CDR2 FQNEAQ (reference sequence). The CDR3 is CASGFYAGSGYNEQFF. The CDR3 bases are TGTGCCAGCGGCTTTTATGCCGGGTCAGGATACAATGAGCAGTTCTTC.

This clonotype was recorded many times. The chain carries TRBV9 and TRBJ2-7; D is uncertain. The V end lost 0 bases, the J end lost 5 bases, and 12 bases lay between the germline ends. Germline V lookup: CDR1 SGDLS, CDR2 YYNGEE. CDR3 length: 14 residues. This CDR3 reads CASSVDGRAHEQYF. The CDR3 DNA follows: TGTGCCAGCAGCGTAGATGGTAGGGCCCACGAGCAGTACTTC.

V and J are TRBV7-2 and TRBJ2-7; 7 nucleotides match TRBD2. The CDR3 covers 16 residues. The trim removed 6 bases at V and 4 bases at J, leaving 15 bases unmatched. Germline-derived CDR1 and CDR2 are SGHTA and FQGNSA. The CDR3: CASSPGGGGPWYEQYF. CDR3 DNA sequence: TGTGCCAGCAGTCCCGGCGGGGGAGGGCCGTGGTACGAGCAGTACTTC.

This clonotype was detected ten times or more. CDR3 in amino acids: CASSVKRDSYEQYF. The CDR3 nucleotides read TGTGCCAGCAGCGTGAAGCGGGACTCCTACGAGCAGTACTTC. This chain joins TRBV6-1 and TRBJ2-7; TRBD2 aligns across 7 bases. CDR3 length: 14 residues. Germline lookup yields CDR1 MNHNS and CDR2 SASEGT. J gave up 0 bases and V 6 bases, and 5 bases lay outside the gene matches.

The chain uses TRBV20-1 and TRBJ2-5, with D possibly being TRBD1 (5 bases). With 6 bases removed from V and 11 bases from J, the gap between germline ends came to 19 bases. CDR1 DFQATT and CDR2 SNEGSKA come from the germline V gene (reference sequence). The CDR3 has 12 residues. The chain's CDR3 is CSAKESRELQYF. The CDR3 DNA reads TGCAGTGCGAAAGAGTCCAGGGAACTTCAGTACTTC.

This clonotype was counted only a few times. This sequence joins TRBV7-2 and TRBJ2-6, with 7 bases that match TRBD2. The CDR3 totals 14 residues. V dropped 10 bases and J dropped 0; count of bases not matched to a gene: 3. Per germline, CDR1 SGHTA and CDR2 FQGNSA. The CDR3 coding sequence is TGTGCCACGGGAGGTTTCTCTGGGGCCAACGTCCTGACTTTC. Residues: CATGGFSGANVLTF.

This clonotype was counted ten times or more. The chain combines TRBV7-9 with TRBJ1-2, with TRBD1 identical over 7 bases. The CDR3 has 14 amino acids. The ends lost 5 bases at V and 4 bases at J; junction bases unmatched: 7. Germline V gene data show CDR1 as SEHNR and CDR2 as FQNEAQ (reference sequence). The CDR3 coding sequence is TGTGCCAGCAGCCCCACAGGGGTCCTCTATGGCTACACCTTC. This encodes CASSPTGVLYGYTF.

At least ten counts were recorded for this clonotype. This rearrangement joins TRBV5-1 to TRBJ1-1, with D possibly being TRBD1 (5 bases). The length of the CDR3 is 15 residues. Germline values: CDR1 SGHRS, CDR2 YFSETQ. Trimming took 4 bases from V and 0 from J, leaving 13 bases between them. In nucleotides, the CDR3 is TGCGCCAGCAGCCCCCGGGAGGGGATGAACACTGAAGCTTTCTTT. This codes for CASSPREGMNTEAFF.

This clonotype was recorded at least ten times. The chain has TRBV10-3 and TRBJ2-3; TRBD2 aligns across 8 bases. In germline, CDR1 is ENHRY, CDR2 SYGVKD. The CDR3 has 14 amino acids. After removal of 11 bases from V and 1 base from J, the junction contained 8 bases not matched to a gene. The CDR3 protein is CASRGGSGTDTQYF. In nucleotides, the CDR3 is TGTGCCTCCCGGGGGGGTAGCGGCACAGATACGCAGTATTTT.

This clonotype was picked up many times. The chain links TRBV7-8 to TRBJ1-1; D perhaps matches TRBD1 (5 bases). Trimming stripped 4 bases from V and 1 base from J, with 13 bases between. Germline V gene lookup returns CDR1 SGHVS and CDR2 FQNEAQ. The CDR3 is 15 amino acids. The CDR3 region is CASSYPGTGNTEAFF. The DNA for the CDR3 is TGTGCCAGCAGCTACCCCGGGACGGGGAACACTGAAGCTTTCTTT.

This clonotype was counted ten times or more. The rearrangement links TRBV5-1 to TRBJ2-7, with 7 bases matching TRBD2. V was pared by 0 bases and J by 5 bases, with 5 bases of the junction left unmatched. The CDR3 is 14 residues long. The germline CDR1 and CDR2 sequences are SGHRS and YFSETQ. CDR3 DNA sequence: TGCGCCAGCAGCTTGGGCGGGACTAAGGACGAGCAGTACTTC. Translated: CASSLGGTKDEQYF.

This clonotype appeared a few times. The gene calls are TRBV5-5 and TRBJ2-3; unclear D gene. V was cut by 1 base and J by 5 bases, with 5 bases left in between. CDR3 length: 12 amino acids. The germline gives CDR1 SGHKS, CDR2 YYEKEE (reference sequence). For the CDR3, the DNA is TGTGCCAGCAGCTTGTTGAGAGATACGCAGTATTTT. Translating gives CASSLLRDTQYF.

This clonotype was counted only a few times. The V and J genes are TRBV7-7 and TRBJ2-1; maybe TRBD2 (5 bases). There are 13 residues in the CDR3. Germline values: CDR1 SSHAT, CDR2 FNYEAQ (reference sequence). This CDR3 is CAAGLHPYNEQFF. Here the CDR3 DNA reads TGTGCTGCCGGACTTCACCCCTACAATGAGCAGTTCTTC.

The genes are TRBV3-1 and TRBJ2-2, with D uncertain. V lost 4 bases and J lost 6, with 6 bases in between. CDR1 and CDR2 (germline): LGHDT, YNNKEL (reference sequence). CDR3 length: 12 amino acids. CDR3 protein: CASSLVSGELFF. The DNA of the CDR3 is TGTGCCAGCAGCCTGGTCTCCGGGGAGCTGTTTTTT.

The sample holds many counts of this clonotype. The V and J genes are TRBV13 and TRBJ2-7; D unclear. V lost 0 bases and J lost 1, with 7 bases in between. The germline V gene has CDR1 PRHDT and CDR2 FYEKMQ (reference sequence). The CDR3 loop spans 14 amino acids. In DNA form, the CDR3 reads TGTGCCAGCAGCTTAGGGAAATCTTCCTACGAGCAGTACTTC. The encoded protein is CASSLGKSSYEQYF.

This clonotype was seen ten or more times. The chain recombines TRBV11-2 with TRBJ2-7; 8 nucleotides agree with TRBD1. The CDR3 sequence is 15 residues long. V shed 3 bases and J 3 bases; nucleotides not matched to a gene: 7. Germline V lookup: CDR1 SGHAT, CDR2 FQNNGV. The CDR3 DNA reads TGTGCCAGCAGCTTTATAGGGACAGGTATCTACGAGCAGTACTTC. Encoded protein: CASSFIGTGIYEQYF.

The CDR3 region is CSARNRGASNQPQHF. CDR3 coding DNA: TGCAGTGCTAGGAACCGGGGGGCATCCAATCAGCCCCAGCATTTT. The chain recombines TRBV20-1 with TRBJ1-5; possibly TRBD1 for D (6 bases). The germline V and J ends were trimmed by 3 bases and 3 bases, with 15 bases remaining between them. The CDR3 extends over 15 amino acids. From germline, CDR1 is DFQATT and CDR2 SNEGSKA (reference sequence).

On this clonotype itself: Mismatch with germline at one junction end may stem from a read error. The chain joins TRBV4-2 to TRBJ2-7, with 11 positions matching TRBD1. This CDR3 comprises 15 residues. Germline CDR1 LGHNA, CDR2 YNFKEQ. The CDR3 nucleotides are TGTGCCAGCAGCAAGGGGACAGGGGGATCCTGCGAGCAGTACTTC. It yields the protein CASSKGTGGSCEQYF.